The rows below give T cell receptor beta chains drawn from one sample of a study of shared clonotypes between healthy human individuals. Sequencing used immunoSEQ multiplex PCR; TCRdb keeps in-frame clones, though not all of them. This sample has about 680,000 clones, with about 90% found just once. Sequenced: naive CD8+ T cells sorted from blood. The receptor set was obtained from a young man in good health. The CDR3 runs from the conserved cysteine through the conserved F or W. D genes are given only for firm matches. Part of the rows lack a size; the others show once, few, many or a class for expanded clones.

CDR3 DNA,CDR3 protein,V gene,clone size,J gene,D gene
TGTGCCAGCAGTTACTCGGCCAAGAGGGCCCAGTACTTC,CASSYSAKRAQYF,TRBV6-5,-,TRBJ2-5,-
TGTGCCAGCAGCTTAGAGGGGGCAAGCACCGGGGAGCTGTTTTTT,CASSLEGASTGELFF,TRBV7-3,-,TRBJ2-2,TRBD1
TGTGCCAGCAGCGTGACAGGCTCGACAGATACGCAGTATTTT,CASSVTGSTDTQYF,TRBV9,-,TRBJ2-3,-
TGTGCCAGCAGCTTAGGAACAGGGAGTCAGCCCCAGCATTTT,CASSLGTGSQPQHF,TRBV7-9,-,TRBJ1-5,-
TGTGCCTTTAATTTGCCAGGGAGGTATCAGCCCCAGCATTTT,CAFNLPGRYQPQHF,TRBV30,-,TRBJ1-5,-
TGTGCCAGCAGATCCAGGGTAGGAGCTTTCTTT,CASRSRVGAFF,TRBV2,-,TRBJ1-1,-
TGTGCCAGCAGCTTAGGGCCCGACAGTTTCTACGAGCAGTACTTC,CASSLGPDSFYEQYF,TRBV11-2,-,TRBJ2-7,-
TGTGCCAGCAGCGCCCAATCCGGGAGGGTGTGGGATGAGCAGTTCTTC,CASSAQSGRVWDEQFF,TRBV13,-,TRBJ2-1,TRBD2
TGTGCCAGCAGTGGTGGGACAGGGGAAGTTTACGAGCAGTACTTC,CASSGGTGEVYEQYF,TRBV6-1,-,TRBJ2-7,TRBD1
TGCGCCAGCAGCCAAGAATTGGCCGAGACCCAGTACTTC,CASSQELAETQYF,TRBV4-3,-,TRBJ2-5,-
TGTGCCAGCAGTTTCGGGACAGGGAGGGCCAATCAGCCCCAGCATTTT,CASSFGTGRANQPQHF,TRBV27,few,TRBJ1-5,TRBD1
TGTGCCAGCAGCCAAGATGCCGACCCCCTGGGGGGCTACACCTTC,CASSQDADPLGGYTF,TRBV4-2,once,TRBJ1-2,-
TGTGCCAGCAGACTAGGACTATCCCCTGAGGGGCAGTACTTC,CASRLGLSPEGQYF,TRBV13,-,TRBJ2-7,-
TGTGCCAGCAGTGATGGGTGGAACACTGAAGCTTTCTTT,CASSDGWNTEAFF,TRBV6-1,once,TRBJ1-1,-
TGTGCCAGCAGTACTACTAGCGGACTTAACATTCAGTACTTC,CASSTTSGLNIQYF,TRBV27,-,TRBJ2-4,TRBD2
TGTGCCAGCAGCAATAGTGGGGCCCCAAATGAAAAACTGTTTTTT,CASSNSGAPNEKLFF,TRBV21-1,-,TRBJ1-4,-
TGTGCCAGCAGCGAGGCCACCGGGACAGCCATATTGGAGCAGTACTTC,CASSEATGTAILEQYF,TRBV5-5,-,TRBJ2-7,TRBD1
TGTGCCAGCAGTGAAGGGCAAGTGGACACAGATACGCAGTATTTT,CASSEGQVDTDTQYF,TRBV6-1,-,TRBJ2-3,-
TGTGCCAGCAGCCCGACTCGGGAGGGCCGAATCAATGAGCAGTTCTTC,CASSPTREGRINEQFF,TRBV7-9,few,TRBJ2-1,TRBD2
TGTGCCAGCAGCGTGACAGTTTCCGAGACCCAGTACTTC,CASSVTVSETQYF,TRBV13,-,TRBJ2-5,-
TGTGCCAGCCAGGGGTCGCACACTGAAGCTTTCTTT,CASQGSHTEAFF,TRBV7-3,-,TRBJ1-1,-
TGTGCCAGCAGTTTATCCGGGACGTCTTATTTT,CASSLSGTSYF,TRBV27,-,TRBJ2-3,-
TGTGCCACCAGCAGAGCCAGCGGGACAAACAATGAGCAGTTCTTC,CATSRASGTNNEQFF,TRBV15,-,TRBJ2-1,-
TGTGCCAGCAGCCCCATAGCGGGAGGCACGGGAGATACGCAGTATTTT,CASSPIAGGTGDTQYF,TRBV28,-,TRBJ2-3,TRBD2
TGTGCCAGCTCACGACTTGACAGGGCCACTGAAGCTTTCTTT,CASSRLDRATEAFF,TRBV18,-,TRBJ1-1,TRBD1
TGTGCCAGCAGTGCCACTGGCTCCTACGAGCAGTACTTC,CASSATGSYEQYF,TRBV27,-,TRBJ2-7,-
TGTGCCACCAGCCGGAGAGGGATGGAGTCCTACGAGCAGTACTTC,CATSRRGMESYEQYF,TRBV15,-,TRBJ2-7,-
TGTGCCAGCAGCTTGGGTCTCGGAGGGACCGGGGAGCTGTTTTTT,CASSLGLGGTGELFF,TRBV7-9,-,TRBJ2-2,-
TGTGCCAGCAGCTTAGAGGGACTAGCGGGGCAGAATGAGCAGTTCTTC,CASSLEGLAGQNEQFF,TRBV11-2,-,TRBJ2-1,TRBD2
TGTGCCAGCAGTTTGGTCCACGACAGGGGCCTCGGCAATCAGCCCCAGCATTTT,CASSLVHDRGLGNQPQHF,TRBV28,-,TRBJ1-5,TRBD1
TGCAGCGTTGGTAGCGGCTCCTACGAGCAGTACTTC,CSVGSGSYEQYF,TRBV29-1,once,TRBJ2-7,-
TGTGCCAGCAGCTTATTGTATCGGGCCGAGACAGGGGACTTTAACACCGGGGAGCTGTTTTTT,CASSLLYRAETGDFNTGELFF,TRBV7-3,-,TRBJ2-2,TRBD1
TGTGCCAGCAACATTATGTTGGATACGCAGTATTTT,CASNIMLDTQYF,TRBV11-2,-,TRBJ2-3,-
TGTGCCAGCAGTTGGGTTGGGACAGAAGGAAACACCATATATTTT,CASSWVGTEGNTIYF,TRBV28,-,TRBJ1-3,TRBD1
TGTGCCAGTATGGGACTTTACAATGAGCAGTTCTTC,CASMGLYNEQFF,TRBV2,-,TRBJ2-1,-
TGTGCCAGCAGCGCGAGCGGGACGAACACCGGGGAGCTGTTTTTT,CASSASGTNTGELFF,TRBV14,-,TRBJ2-2,TRBD2
TGTGCCAGCAGCCCAGACCTAGCGGGAGATAACCACTCGTTCGATGAGCAGTTCTTC,CASSPDLAGDNHSFDEQFF,TRBV11-2,-,TRBJ2-1,TRBD2
TGTGCCAGCAGCTTCGGACAGGGGAACGACGAGCAGTACTTC,CASSFGQGNDEQYF,TRBV9,few,TRBJ2-7,TRBD1
TGCGCCAGCAGCCAAGTCAGAGCGGAGTACGAGCAGTACTTC,CASSQVRAEYEQYF,TRBV4-1,-,TRBJ2-7,-
TGCAGCGTTGCCCCCATTGGGGGGGCGACAGATACGCAGTATTTT,CSVAPIGGATDTQYF,TRBV29-1,-,TRBJ2-3,-
TGTGCCAGCAGCTGGAAGGGAGAGACCCAGTACTTC,CASSWKGETQYF,TRBV7-2,once,TRBJ2-5,-
TGTGCCAGCAGCTTAGGGTCGACGGCAGTCTACGAGCAGTACTTC,CASSLGSTAVYEQYF,TRBV11-2,-,TRBJ2-7,-
TGTGCCAGCAGTACCCGGACTAGCGGGAGCCCCGGGGAGCTGTTTTTT,CASSTRTSGSPGELFF,TRBV28,-,TRBJ2-2,TRBD2
TGTGCCAGCAGTTCACGGACAGGGGACTGGAGAGGCTACACCTTC,CASSSRTGDWRGYTF,TRBV27,-,TRBJ1-2,TRBD1
TGTGCCAGCAGCCACGTCCTAGATACGCAGTATTTT,CASSHVLDTQYF,TRBV7-6,-,TRBJ2-3,-
TGTGCCAGCAGCTCAGGACAGGGGGCTGATACGCAGTATTTT,CASSSGQGADTQYF,TRBV7-9,-,TRBJ2-3,TRBD1
TGTGCCAGCAGCTTAGGACAGGGCCCGAACAATGAGCAGTTCTTC,CASSLGQGPNNEQFF,TRBV7-2,-,TRBJ2-1,TRBD1
TGTGCCAGCAGCTTAGAGGGAGGTGAGACCCAGTACTTC,CASSLEGGETQYF,TRBV11-2,-,TRBJ2-5,-
TGTGCCAGCAGCCAAGGAGGAGCGGGGACGTACCAAGAGACCCAGTACTTC,CASSQGGAGTYQETQYF,TRBV4-2,-,TRBJ2-5,TRBD2
TGCGCCAGCAGCTTGGCAGACAGGGGAGGATACGAGCAGTACTTC,CASSLADRGGYEQYF,TRBV5-1,-,TRBJ2-7,TRBD1
TGTGCCAGCAGCTTGGGAGGGGTCGAAGCCAAAAACATTCAGTACTTC,CASSLGGVEAKNIQYF,TRBV7-2,-,TRBJ2-4,TRBD2
TGTGCCAGCAGCTTTAGCGGAGGGCTATTTAACGAGCAGTACTTC,CASSFSGGLFNEQYF,TRBV11-2,-,TRBJ2-7,-
TGTGCCAGCAGTGAAGTGGTCAGGGGGCGCCTTAATTATGGCTACACCTTC,CASSEVVRGRLNYGYTF,TRBV6-1,-,TRBJ1-2,TRBD1
TGTGCCAGCACCCCGGGACTAGGATCCTACAATGAGCAGTTCTTC,CASTPGLGSYNEQFF,TRBV6-6,-,TRBJ2-1,TRBD2
TGTGCCAGCAGTCACGTGGGGCAAGAGACCCAGTACTTC,CASSHVGQETQYF,TRBV27,-,TRBJ2-5,-
TGTGCCAGCAAGGGGGGGCGCAGCACAGATACGCAGTATTTT,CASKGGRSTDTQYF,TRBV21-1,-,TRBJ2-3,-
TGTGCCACCAGCAGAGGGGCCCCCGGGGTGAGGGAGACCCAGTACTTC,CATSRGAPGVRETQYF,TRBV15,-,TRBJ2-5,-
TGCAGCGTTGAAGGCAGGGGTGAGACTGAAGCTTTCTTT,CSVEGRGETEAFF,TRBV29-1,-,TRBJ1-1,-
TGTGCCAGCAGTTTTCCACCTCCCTACAATGAGCAGTTCTTC,CASSFPPPYNEQFF,TRBV28,-,TRBJ2-1,-